This paragraph covers one T cell receptor beta chain sequence. Trimming left V 4 bases short and J 7 bases short, with 10 bases between. This CDR3 contains 12 residues. From germline, CDR1 is SEHNR and CDR2 FQNEAQ (reference sequence). This entry comes from a study of CD8+ T cells in alopecia areata. RNA was isolated and reverse transcribed to cDNA, the sequencing template. The data were produced by immunoSEQ multiplex PCR, yet TCRdb's version contains in-frame clones alone and is incomplete. The table records roughly 200,000 clones, 50% to 70% of them present only once. The chain carries TRBV7-9 and TRBJ1-2; D uncertain. The sequencing used CD4+ T cells sorted from blood, collected at week 0. The TCR was taken from a human donor with alopecia areata. CDR3 in amino acids: CASSSNPIGYTF. CDR3 coding DNA: TGTGCCAGCAGCTCCAATCCAATTGGCTACACCTTC.